The 24 T cell receptor beta chains below come from one sample, sequenced in a study of T cells in Graves' hyperthyroidism and ophthalmopathy. Amplified regions were TCR beta CDR3 sequences from RNA transcripts. Using the HTBI primer set, a first-round RT-PCR was run on the TCR CDR3. In TCRdb, the multiplex PCR reads were re-called with MiXCR into one record per CDR3 protein. The table lists 300,000 or so distinct CDR3 sequences, 15% to 20% of them singletons. Sequenced sample: blood. These receptors all come from a woman in her 50s with Graves' hyperthyroidism.

This clonotype was detected ten times or more. The rearrangement joins TRBV12-3 or TRBV12-4 to TRBJ1-2, with D maybe TRBD1 (5 bases). Trimming shortened V by 6 bases and J by 4 bases, and 12 bases separated the two germline ends. CDR3 length equals 13 residues. The CDR3 DNA follows: TGTGCCAGCAGAACGGACATCCCCTATGGCTACACCTTC. Its protein product is CASRTDIPYGYTF.

The sample holds one count of this clonotype. V and J are TRBV6-5 and TRBJ2-1; 7 bases line up with TRBD2. V lost 4 bases, J lost 4 bases, and 10 bases stayed unmatched. Germline V lookup: CDR1 MNHEY, CDR2 SVGAGI. The CDR3 extends over 16 amino acids. In DNA form, the CDR3 reads TGTGCCAGCAGTTTAATACCCAGCGGGGCATACAATGAGCAGTTCTTC. Residues: CASSLIPSGAYNEQFF.

This chain links TRBV15 with TRBJ2-5, with D perhaps TRBD2 (6 bases). From germline, CDR1 is LNHNV and CDR2 YYDKDF (reference sequence). The V end lost 0 bases, the J end lost 5 bases, and 16 bases lay between the germline ends. This CDR3 contains 16 residues. The CDR3 DNA sequence: TGTGCCACCAGCAGAGATCTTGAAGGGCTAGCGGAGACCCAGTACTTC. Encoded protein: CATSRDLEGLAETQYF.

V gene TRBV5-6 combines with J gene TRBJ2-5; 10 bases agree with TRBD2. Germline CDR1 reads SGHDT; CDR2 reads YYEEEE. The CDR3 is 17 amino acids. V lost 0 bases, J lost 2 bases, and 7 bases stayed unmatched. CDR3 nucleotides: TGTGCCAGCAGCTTGGAGCTGCAGCGGGGGGGACAAGAGACCCAGTACTTC. Translated: CASSLELQRGGQETQYF.

The CDR3, as DNA: TGCAGTGCCGGACAGGGGATCTATGGCTACACCTTC. This encodes CSAGQGIYGYTF. This chain links TRBV20-1 with TRBJ1-2; 9 bases agree with TRBD1. J was trimmed by 4 bases and V by 6 bases; bases with no gene match: 3. Germline values: CDR1 DFQATT, CDR2 SNEGSKA (reference sequence). The CDR3 covers 12 residues.

The chain uses TRBV9 and TRBJ2-2; D not certain. The CDR3 sequence is 14 residues long. Trimming stripped 6 bases from V and 2 bases from J, with 11 bases between. Germline-derived CDR1 and CDR2 are SGDLS and YYNGEE. CDR3 coding DNA: TGTGCCAGCACCACGGGCGCCAACACCGGGGAGCTGTTTTTT. It is translated as CASTTGANTGELFF.

A few counts support this clonotype. The rearrangement uses TRBV6-1 and TRBJ2-5; TRBD1 is a possible D gene (5 bases). The CDR3 spans 14 residues. The germline V and J ends were trimmed by 1 base and 2 bases, with 8 bases remaining between them. Germline V gene data show CDR1 as MNHNS and CDR2 as SASEGT. The CDR3 here is CASSEGTSQETQYF. CDR3 coding DNA: TGTGCCAGCAGTGAAGGGACAAGTCAAGAGACCCAGTACTTC.

The genes are TRBV5-8 and TRBJ1-2; TRBD1 matches at 12 bases. The CDR3 covers 17 residues. Germline V gene sequence: CDR1 SGHTS, CDR2 YDEGEE. The V segment lost 0 bases and the J segment 8 bases; nucleotides outside the gene matches: 11. Here the CDR3 reads CASSLAGTGGGIYGYTF. CDR3 DNA: TGTGCCAGCAGCTTGGCCGGGACAGGGGGCGGAATCTACGGCTACACCTTC.

This clonotype has ten or more counts. The chain uses TRBV5-1 and TRBJ2-1; the match to TRBD2 covers 12 bases. The CDR3 consists of 14 residues. Trimming removed 4 bases from V and 9 bases from J; junction bases left unmatched: 5. Germline CDR1 SGHRS, CDR2 YFSETQ. The CDR3 region is CASSLETSGSEQFF. The CDR3 bases are TGCGCCAGCAGCCTGGAGACTAGCGGGAGTGAGCAGTTCTTC.

This clonotype was found a few times. The CDR3 loop reads CAWSDDRDYGYTF. The CDR3 bases are TGTGCCTGGAGCGACGACAGGGACTATGGCTACACCTTC. The genes are TRBV30 and TRBJ1-2; 7 nucleotides align to TRBD1. The CDR3 has 13 residues. Looked up from germline, CDR1 is GTSNPN and CDR2 is SVGIG (reference sequence). Unmatched junction bases numbered 4, after V lost 3 bases and J lost 3 bases.

In this sample, this clonotype turned up many times. The V call is TRBV18, the J call TRBJ1-4, with D uncertain. Trimming stripped 2 bases from V and 3 bases from J, with 7 bases between. This CDR3 comprises 14 residues. In germline, CDR1 is KGHSH, CDR2 LQKENI. The DNA of the CDR3 is TGTGCCAGCTCACCAAGAGAAGCTAATGAAAAACTGTTTTTT. It translates to CASSPREANEKLFF.

In its sample, this clonotype was seen a few times. The V gene is TRBV6-1, the J gene TRBJ1-1; no reliable D call. V dropped 5 bases and J dropped 1 base, with 11 bases sitting between them. The CDR3 covers 14 residues. The germline gives CDR1 MNHNS, CDR2 SASEGT. The CDR3 coding sequence is TGTGCCAGCAGTACGGGCCCAGGGAACACTGAAGCTTTCTTT. Amino acids: CASSTGPGNTEAFF.

This clonotype was counted a few times. The chain has TRBV6-1 and TRBJ1-5, with D perhaps TRBD1 (5 bases). CDR1 is MNHNS, CDR2 SASEGT, per germline. Trimming took 8 bases from V and 7 from J, leaving 15 bases between them. This CDR3 is 13 amino acids long. In nucleotides, the CDR3 is TGTGCCAGCGGGTCGTGGGGGTCCCAGCCCCAGCATTTT. This sequence encodes CASGSWGSQPQHF.

This clonotype was counted a few times. The V gene is TRBV5-1, the J gene TRBJ1-1; D might be TRBD1 (6 bases). The V end was cut by 2 bases, the J end by 2 bases, with 16 bases between. The CDR3 sequence is 16 residues long. Germline CDR1 reads SGHRS; CDR2 reads YFSETQ. The CDR3 region has the DNA TGCGCCAGCAGCTTCTCCCAGGGGCAGGGTAACACTGAAGCTTTCTTT. This encodes CASSFSQGQGNTEAFF.

This clonotype was seen ten or more times. This chain joins TRBV6-1 and TRBJ2-1, with D perhaps TRBD1 (6 bases). V lost 5 bases and J lost 6, with 11 bases in between. The CDR3 totals 13 residues. Germline loops: CDR1 MNHNS, CDR2 SASEGT. CDR3 region: CASSYGTSNEQFF. CDR3 sequence (DNA): TGTGCCAGCAGTTATGGGACAAGCAATGAGCAGTTCTTC.

The chain links TRBV5-1 to TRBJ2-5; D assignment may be TRBD1 or TRBD2 (5 bases each). The CDR3 runs 16 residues. Trimming removed 6 bases from V and 5 bases from J, with 23 bases in between. Per germline, CDR1 SGHRS and CDR2 YFSETQ. Written as DNA, the CDR3 is TGCGCCAGCACCCATGACTTGGTTTGGGGCGGGGAGACCCAGTACTTC. This sequence encodes CASTHDLVWGGETQYF.

This clonotype was counted a few times. The chain has TRBV6-1 and TRBJ2-1, with 8 bases fitting TRBD2. Trimming removed 6 bases from V and 5 bases from J; junction bases left unmatched: 9. The V gene's germline CDR1 is MNHNS and CDR2 SASEGT. This CDR3 has 15 residues. The CDR3 loop is CASSRGLVTNNEQFF. The CDR3 nucleotides are TGTGCCAGCAGCAGGGGACTAGTGACAAACAATGAGCAGTTCTTC.

This clonotype was detected a few times. The chain employs TRBV28 and TRBJ2-7; D is undetermined. Germline CDR1 reads MDHEN; CDR2 reads SYDVKM. V gave up 5 bases and J gave up 2 bases, with 13 bases separating them. The CDR3 sequence is 14 residues long. In DNA, the CDR3 is TGTGCCAGCAGTGAGCATTTTGGGGCCTACGAGCAGTACTTC. It specifies CASSEHFGAYEQYF.

A few counts support this clonotype. This chain connects TRBV29-1 to TRBJ2-2; D may be TRBD1 (6 bases). V was pared by 1 base and J by 1 base, with 13 bases between. Germline values: CDR1 SQVTM, CDR2 ANQGSEA. The CDR3 spans 16 residues. The CDR3 region has the DNA TGCAGCGTTGAAGGGGATGTGGGACAGAACACCGGGGAGCTGTTTTTT. Translated: CSVEGDVGQNTGELFF.

The chain carries TRBV15 and TRBJ2-2; 9 nucleotides agree with TRBD1. V lost 0 bases and J lost 5; bases outside the gene matches: 7. CDR3 length: 17 residues. CDR1 LNHNV and CDR2 YYDKDF come from the germline V gene (reference sequence). The CDR3 DNA is TGTGCCACCAGCAGAGACTGGGGGACAGGGCTGACCGGGGAGCTGTTTTTT. Translating gives CATSRDWGTGLTGELFF.

This clonotype showed up many times. V gene TRBV6-2 or TRBV6-3 combines with J gene TRBJ2-1; 7 bases match TRBD2. Germline CDR1 and CDR2: MNHEY and SVGEGT. The CDR3 extends over 14 amino acids. J lost 9 bases, V lost 8 bases, and 13 bases had no gene match. This CDR3 is CASAPSGKGREQFF. The CDR3 DNA reads TGTGCCAGCGCCCCGAGCGGGAAGGGACGTGAGCAGTTCTTC.

This chain links TRBV9 with TRBJ1-1; D is undetermined. Germline CDR1 is SGDLS and CDR2 is YYNGEE. The CDR3 consists of 14 residues. V was shortened by 4 bases and J by 1 base, with 11 bases between the two germline ends. CDR3 coding DNA: TGTGCCAGCAGCCCCACTAGTGGGAACACTGAAGCTTTCTTT. Amino acids: CASSPTSGNTEAFF. Full variable domain (outside the CDR3, taken from reference TRBV9 and TRBJ1-1): DSGVTQTPKHLITATGQRVTLRCSPRSGDLSVYWYQQSLDQGLQFLIQYYNGEERAKGNILERFSAQQFPDLHSELNLSSLELGDSALYFCASSPTSGNTEAFFGQGTRLTVV.

As concerns this clonotype: This clone may be a read error of a much larger clone one base away. The gene calls are TRBV2 and TRBJ2-2; weak D call: TRBD2 (5 bases). In germline, CDR1 is SNHLY, CDR2 FYNNEI. The CDR3 sequence is 11 residues long. The CDR3 nucleotides are TGTGCCAGCAGTCGTCCCGGGGAGCTGTCTTTT. This gives the protein CASSRPGELSF.

This clonotype was found many times. This rearrangement joins TRBV11-2 to TRBJ1-1; tentatively, D is TRBD1 (5 bases). V dropped 3 bases and J dropped 5 bases, with 13 bases sitting between them. This CDR3 region has 14 residues. Germline V gene lookup returns CDR1 SGHAT and CDR2 FQNNGV. The CDR3 region has the DNA TGTGCCAGCAGCTTCACCGAAGAGGGGACTGAAGCTTTCTTT. The encoded protein is CASSFTEEGTEAFF. Drawing the rest from reference TRBV11-2 and TRBJ1-1, the complete variable domain is EAGVAQSPRYKIIEKRQSVAFWCNPISGHATLYWYQQILGQGPKLLIQFQNNGVVDDSQLPKDRFSAERLKGVDSTLKIQPAKLEDSAVYLCASSFTEEGTEAFFGQGTRLTVV.